What follows are 20 T cell receptor beta chains derived from one specimen sequenced in a study of T cells in Graves' hyperthyroidism and ophthalmopathy. What was amplified from RNA transcripts were TCR beta CDR3 regions. Initially, a first-round RT-PCR of the TCR CDR3 employed the HTBI primer set. TCRdb ran MiXCR on the multiplex PCR reads and lists one entry per CDR3 protein. The sample has about 570,000 distinct CDR3 sequences, approximately 44% seen once. Sequenced material: peripheral blood or thyroid tissue (not recorded which). The receptors derive from an adult woman with Graves' disease, either hyperthyroidism or ophthalmopathy (not recorded which).

Only a few counts were recorded for this clonotype. The V call is TRBV7-9, the J call TRBJ2-7; D perhaps matches TRBD2 (5 bases). This CDR3 spans 14 amino acids. Germline-derived CDR1 and CDR2 are SEHNR and FQNEAQ (reference sequence). Deletions cut 7 bases from V and 5 bases from J, with 18 bases between. CDR3 in DNA: TGTGCCAGCATCCCGTACCCTAGCTGGGACGAGCAGTACTTC. This codes for CASIPYPSWDEQYF.

The V call is TRBV10-3, the J call TRBJ1-2, with D maybe TRBD1 (5 bases). CDR1 and CDR2 from the germline V gene are ENHRY and SYGVKD. Trimming stripped 10 bases from V and 2 bases from J, with 17 bases between. This CDR3 has 14 amino acids. The CDR3 region is CATGPAGQNYGYTF. CDR3 bases: TGTGCCACCGGGCCAGCGGGGCAGAACTATGGCTACACCTTC.

This clonotype was seen a single time. The chain uses TRBV19 and TRBJ1-2, with 7 bases aligning to TRBD1. J lost 2 bases, V lost 3 bases, and 6 bases had no gene match. The CDR3 is 15 residues long. Per the germline V gene, CDR1 is LNHDA and CDR2 is SQIVND (reference sequence). CDR3 sequence: CASSIALRGNYGYTF. The CDR3 DNA reads as TGTGCCAGTAGTATCGCCCTCAGGGGGAACTATGGCTACACCTTC.

This clonotype came up many times. The chain is built from TRBV6-1 and TRBJ2-5; D remains ambiguous. Trimming took off 3 bases at V and 2 bases at J, with 13 bases between the two ends. Germline values: CDR1 MNHNS, CDR2 SASEGT. The CDR3 totals 15 residues. The CDR3 here is CASSDPSIPQETQYF. CDR3 DNA sequence: TGTGCCAGCAGTGACCCCAGTATACCACAAGAGACCCAGTACTTC.

J is TRBJ1-2 and V is TRBV10-2, with D perhaps matching TRBD1 (6 bases). Germline V gene sequence: CDR1 WSHSY, CDR2 SAAADI. The CDR3 extends over 14 amino acids. V was trimmed by 2 bases and J by 3 bases, leaving 10 bases between them. The CDR3 loop is CASSEPDSYYGYTF. CDR3 DNA: TGCGCCAGCAGTGAGCCGGACAGTTACTATGGCTACACCTTC.

V gene TRBV29-1 combines with J gene TRBJ2-7, with 8 bases fitting TRBD1. With 1 base clipped from V and 4 bases from J, the junction kept 6 bases outside the gene matches. Germline V lookup: CDR1 SQVTM, CDR2 ANQGSEA. CDR3 length equals 14 residues. The CDR3 DNA follows: TGCAGCGTTGAAGCCCGGACAGGGAAGTACGAGCAGTACTTC. Translation: CSVEARTGKYEQYF.

This clonotype has more than one count but fewer than ten. Sequence at one end of the junction differs from germline and may be a read error. This rearrangement joins TRBV20-1 to TRBJ1-3; D ambiguous. The CDR3 is 11 amino acids. The germline gives CDR1 DFQATT, CDR2 SNEGSKA (reference sequence). The CDR3 is CSARAGNTIYF. The CDR3 nucleotides are TGCAGTGCTAGGGCTGGGAACACCATATATTTT.

The rearrangement joins TRBV7-9 to TRBJ2-5, with D perhaps TRBD2 (6 bases). CDR3 size: 12 residues. Trimming removed 5 bases at V and 6 bases at J, with 10 bases between. Germline CDR1 SEHNR, CDR2 FQNEAQ (reference sequence). CDR3 amino acids: CASSAGRKTQYF. As DNA, the CDR3 is TGTGCCAGCAGCGCCGGGAGAAAGACCCAGTACTTC.

Worth noting for this clonotype: A read error is possible here, since a much larger clone lies one base away. CDR3: CASRASEKLFF. The CDR3 DNA reads as TGTGCCAGCAGGGCTAGTGAAAAACTGTTTTTT. V usage is TRBV2 and J usage is TRBJ1-4; D uncertain. The CDR3 is 11 residues long. V was trimmed by 6 bases and J by 7 bases, leaving 6 bases between them. Germline CDR1 is SNHLY and CDR2 is FYNNEI. Drawing the rest from reference TRBV2 and TRBJ1-4, the complete variable domain is EPEVTQTPSHQVTQMGQEVILRCVPISNHLYFYWYRQILGQKVEFLVSFYNNEISEKSEIFDDQFSVERPDGSNFTLKIRSTKLEDSAMYFCASRASEKLFFGSGTQLSVL.

In its sample, this clonotype was seen many times. The V and J genes are TRBV29-1 and TRBJ1-1, with no clear D. This CDR3 region has 11 residues. Per germline, CDR1 SQVTM and CDR2 ANQGSEA. V was trimmed by 7 bases and J by 5 bases, leaving 11 bases between them. The CDR3 DNA follows: TGCAGCGGCGGGAGTTCAACTGAAGCTTTCTTT. Translation: CSGGSSTEAFF.

In its sample, this clonotype was seen many times. The chain combines TRBV12-3 or TRBV12-4 with TRBJ2-7, with TRBD1 matching over 8 bases. Unmatched junction bases numbered 11, after V lost 4 bases and J lost 3 bases. The CDR3 has 16 amino acids. The DNA for the CDR3 is TGTGCCAGCAGTTGGAATTTCCGGGACAGGATCTACGAGCAGTACTTC. Its translation: CASSWNFRDRIYEQYF.

This rearrangement joins TRBV7-9 to TRBJ2-7; 7 bases map to TRBD1. The CDR3 is 15 amino acids. Germline values: CDR1 SEHNR, CDR2 FQNEAQ (reference sequence). The ends lost 9 bases at V and 1 base at J; junction bases unmatched: 12. The CDR3 bases are TGTGCCAGTAGTAAGACAGGGTTTGGTTCCTACGAGCAGTACTTC. The encoded protein is CASSKTGFGSYEQYF.

For this clonotype: A read error may produce the germline difference seen at one junction end. This rearrangement joins TRBV7-9 to TRBJ2-2; TRBD2 is a possible D gene (5 bases). Germline V gene lookup returns CDR1 SEHNR and CDR2 FQNEAQ (reference sequence). The CDR3 extends over 15 amino acids. The CDR3 sequence is CASSLRSWGSGELFF. The CDR3 bases are TGTGCCAGCAGCTTGCGTTCCTGGGGTTCCGGGGAGCTCTTTTTT.

This clonotype was seen a handful of times. V and J are TRBV9 and TRBJ2-7; weak D call: TRBD2 (6 bases). CDR1 SGDLS and CDR2 YYNGEE come from the germline V gene. There are 14 residues in the CDR3. V lost 5 bases and J lost 5, with 17 bases in between. The DNA of the CDR3 is TGTGCCAGCAGTGCTGGAGGGGCGAAGAACGAGCAGTACTTC. It translates to CASSAGGAKNEQYF.

The gene calls are TRBV10-3 and TRBJ1-6; 10 bases line up with TRBD1. V lost 3 bases, J lost 2 bases, and 10 bases stayed unmatched. CDR1 is ENHRY and CDR2 is SYGVKD in the germline V gene. The CDR3 totals 19 residues. The CDR3 nucleotides read TGTGCCATCAGTGAACCAAAGACAGGGGGCCCACCCTATAATTCACCCCTCCACTTT. Its translation: CAISEPKTGGPPYNSPLHF.

This clonotype was found a few times. This rearrangement joins TRBV11-2 to TRBJ2-5; perhaps TRBD1 as D (5 bases). Germline loops: CDR1 SGHAT, CDR2 FQNNGV. V gave up 1 base and J gave up 4 bases, with 10 bases separating them. The CDR3 loop spans 14 amino acids. The CDR3 here is CASSLVGQGETQYF. CDR3 bases: TGTGCCAGCAGCTTAGTCGGGCAGGGAGAGACCCAGTACTTC.

This clonotype was recorded only once. The rearrangement uses TRBV5-1 and TRBJ1-1; 7 bases align to TRBD1. The CDR3 sequence is 15 residues long. Germline CDR1 SGHRS, CDR2 YFSETQ. The trim removed 4 bases at V and 5 bases at J, leaving 11 bases unmatched. The CDR3 protein is CASSPQSAQGTEAFF. The DNA for the CDR3 is TGCGCCAGCAGCCCTCAATCGGCACAGGGGACTGAAGCTTTCTTT.

The chain employs TRBV6-5 and TRBJ1-4, with D possibly being TRBD1 (5 bases). Germline loops: CDR1 MNHEY, CDR2 SVGAGI. V gave up 0 bases and J gave up 3 bases, with 17 bases separating them. The CDR3 runs 18 residues. The CDR3 nucleotides are TGTGCCAGCAGTTACTCGTCCTCTGGGGGGGGAGCTAATGAAAAACTGTTTTTT. Translation gives CASSYSSSGGGANEKLFF.

This clonotype was detected ten times or more. This chain uses TRBV2 with TRBJ2-3; D remains ambiguous. The germline V gene encodes CDR1 SNHLY and CDR2 FYNNEI. The CDR3 loop spans 12 amino acids. V lost 6 bases, J lost 2 bases, and 6 bases lay in between. CDR3 DNA sequence: TGTGCCAGCAGCGTAGCCACAGATACGCAGTATTTT. Protein product: CASSVATDTQYF.

Regarding this clonotype: The CDR3 ends on some other residue instead of the conserved phenylalanine or tryptophan, so this is likely a read error. No DNA is shown, since the ends of the CDR3 on it are uncertain; the CDR3 is the one TCRdb lists. The rearrangement joins TRBV7-3 to TRBJ2-6; TRBD2, as called in the table, went unchecked against the DNA. Germline V gene data show CDR1 as SGHTA and CDR2 as FQGTGA. The CDR3 contains 8 residues when both ends are counted. This CDR3 is CASSDHTS.